This T cell receptor beta chain is from a study of blood T cell repertoires in COVID-19. Study-level information: The origin of the acute and convalescent COVID-19 samples was the United States, Italy and Spain. PBMCs, B-cell-depleted T cells, or T cells were the source of the cDNA or gDNA that made up the material.

In the original analysis: The authors estimated nucleated cell counts from reference gene primer amplification. TCRdb's copy holds only in-frame clones and misses some; the assay was immunoSEQ multiplex PCR. V and J calls and clone size are as listed in that table; D and trimming were resolved from the DNA. In the table there are roughly 200,000 clones, 87% of which are singletons. There are 14 residues in the CDR3. V lost 5 bases, J lost 5 bases, and 15 bases lay in between. From germline, CDR1 is LGHDT and CDR2 YNNKEL (reference sequence). The receptor's source is a man in his 60s with active or convalescent COVID-19. Material for sequencing was peripheral blood. The chain has TRBV3-1 (or the pseudogene TRBV3-2) and TRBJ1-1, with D possibly matching TRBD1 (5 bases). The CDR3 here is CASSSAWKGTEAFF. The DNA for the CDR3 is TGTGCCAGCAGCAGCGCGTGGAAGGGGACTGAAGCTTTCTTT.